One sample yielded the 30 T cell receptor beta chains listed below, sequenced in a study of early T cells in non-severe SARS-CoV-2 infection listed by TCRdb under 2021. Library prep was done by 5' RACE. The listed sequencing device is NextSeq 500. TCRdb reprocessed the public reads (quality trimming at Q25 with fastp, clone calling with MiXCR) and kept in-frame beta chains. Every CDR3 protein is listed once, alongside the most common genes and DNA of its rows. This sample lists some 50,000 distinct CDR3 sequences; less than 4.5% were detected once. The top ten clones comprise 6% of the sample. The sequencing input was whole blood. The source of these receptors is an adult who was a healthcare worker with PCR-confirmed SARS-CoV-2 infection or an uninfected control (not recorded which).

In its sample, this clonotype was seen many times. The chain employs TRBV11-3 and TRBJ2-7; D may match TRBD1 or TRBD2 (6 bases each). The CDR3 runs to 13 residues. The germline V gene encodes CDR1 SGHNT and CDR2 YENEEA. Between the trimmed V and J ends, which lost 3 bases and 6 bases, there was a span of 12 bases. This CDR3 reads CASSLVQGGEQYF. The CDR3 DNA sequence: TGTGCCAGCAGCTTGGTACAGGGAGGCGAGCAGTACTTC.

This clonotype was counted ten times or more. The chain couples TRBV10-3 to TRBJ2-5, with D uncertain. The germline V and J ends were trimmed by 0 bases and 3 bases, with 5 bases remaining between them. Germline V gene sequence: CDR1 ENHRY, CDR2 SYGVKD. CDR3 length: 13 amino acids. For the CDR3, the DNA is TGTGCCATCAGTGAGTCACGTGAAGAGACCCAGTACTTC. It yields the protein CAISESREETQYF.

This chain links TRBV29-1 with TRBJ1-5; 9 positions agree with TRBD1. Germline V CDR1 and CDR2: SQVTM, ANQGSEA. Germline trimming cut 6 bases from V and 2 bases from J; bases unmatched to any gene: 2. The CDR3 consists of 13 residues. DNA for the CDR3: TGCAGCGTGGGACAGGGCGGCAATCAGCCCCAGCATTTT. Translation: CSVGQGGNQPQHF. The full variable domain, completed using reference TRBV29-1 and TRBJ1-5, is SAVISQKPSRDICQRGTSLTIQCQVDSQVTMMFWYRQQPGQSLTLIATANQGSEATYESGFVIDKFPISRPNLTFSTLTVSNMSPEDSSIYLCSVGQGGNQPQHFGDGTRLSIL.

This clonotype appeared many times. This sequence joins TRBV20-1 and TRBJ1-1; 8 bases align to TRBD1. The CDR3 contains 14 residues. CDR1 and CDR2 from the germline V gene are DFQATT and SNEGSKA (reference sequence). V shed 6 bases and J 4 bases; nucleotides not matched to a gene: 10. The DNA for the CDR3 is TGCAGTGCAAACCGGGACAGGTCGTTCACTGAAGCTTTCTTT. This translates into CSANRDRSFTEAFF.

In its sample, this clonotype was seen many times. The gene calls are TRBV12-5 and TRBJ2-1; 8 bases are shared with TRBD1. Losses at the gene ends were 7 bases for V and 7 bases for J; bases not matched to a gene: 6. The CDR3 is 13 amino acids. Germline CDR1 and CDR2: LGHNT and FRNRAP. In nucleotides, the CDR3 is TGTGCTAGTGCCTGGACAGGGATTAATGAGCAGTTCTTC. Its protein is CASAWTGINEQFF.

Ten or more counts support this clonotype. The chain joins TRBV7-3 to TRBJ1-1; D remains ambiguous. This CDR3 is 13 amino acids long. The germline V gene encodes CDR1 SGHTA and CDR2 FQGTGA. V dropped 4 bases and J dropped 5 bases, with 11 bases sitting between them. In DNA, the CDR3 is TGTGCCAGCAGCTCTCCGGGCGGGACTGAAGCTTTCTTT. Its translation is CASSSPGGTEAFF.

This clonotype was observed at least ten times. The chain recombines TRBV28 with TRBJ2-4; D perhaps matches TRBD2 (6 bases). Trimming shortened V by 8 bases and J by 6 bases, and 14 bases separated the two germline ends. CDR3 length: 13 residues. The germline V gene has CDR1 MDHEN and CDR2 SYDVKM. Written as DNA, the CDR3 is TGTGCCAGCGGGACGGGGGATAGAAACATTCAGTACTTC. Encoded protein: CASGTGDRNIQYF.

This clonotype was observed a few times. V and J are TRBV6-5 and TRBJ1-1; 9 positions agree with TRBD1. Per the germline V gene, CDR1 is MNHEY and CDR2 is SVGAGI. V was pared by 6 bases and J by 6 bases, with 14 bases of the junction left unmatched. The CDR3 length is 16 residues. CDR3 nucleotide sequence: TGTGCCAGCAGAAACCCGGGACAGGGAGTCGGCGCTGAAGCTTTCTTT. The encoded protein is CASRNPGQGVGAEAFF.

This chain joins TRBV29-1 and TRBJ2-2; D gene unclear. V was shortened by 4 bases and J by 6 bases, with 15 bases between the two germline ends. In germline, CDR1 is SQVTM, CDR2 ANQGSEA. The CDR3 spans 14 residues. The CDR3 region is CSVGRGEEAGELFF. The CDR3, as DNA: TGCAGCGTTGGGCGAGGAGAAGAGGCCGGGGAGCTGTTTTTT.

J is TRBJ2-2 and V is TRBV24-1; D might be TRBD2 (6 bases). There are 15 residues in the CDR3. The V end lost 3 bases, the J end lost 2 bases, and 9 bases lay between the germline ends. Germline CDR1 is KGHDR and CDR2 is SFDVKD. CDR3 loop: CATSDGGFNTGELFF. CDR3 DNA: TGTGCCACCAGTGATGGAGGGTTTAACACCGGGGAGCTGTTTTTT.

Turning to this clonotype: The CDR3 does not end in the conserved phenylalanine or tryptophan, so this is likely a read error. V gene TRBV15 combines with J gene TRBJ2-7; 8 bases match TRBD2. V shed 1 base, J shed 1 base, and the junction held 9 bases outside the gene matches. The CDR3 has 17 amino acids. The germline CDR1 and CDR2 sequences are LNHNV and YYDKDF (reference sequence). CDR3 bases: TGTGCCACCAGCAGAGGGGGACTAGGTAGCGGGTCCTACGAGCAGTACTCC. Amino acid sequence: CATSRGGLGSGSYEQYS.

In its sample, this clonotype was seen many times. The chain links TRBV10-2 to TRBJ1-3; no definite D call. Trimming shortened V by 8 bases and J by 0 bases, and 11 bases separated the two germline ends. The CDR3 contains 14 residues. Germline CDR1 WSHSY, CDR2 SAAADI. The CDR3 protein is CASGGRISGNTIYF. In nucleotides, the CDR3 is TGCGCCAGCGGCGGACGTATCTCTGGAAACACCATATATTTT.

Ten or more counts support this clonotype. The V call is TRBV20-1, the J call TRBJ2-4, with TRBD1 identical over 7 bases. The CDR3 has 13 residues. CDR1 and CDR2 from the germline V gene are DFQATT and SNEGSKA (reference sequence). J lost 3 bases, V lost 7 bases, and 6 bases had no gene match. The CDR3 DNA is TGCAGTGGGTCGGCAGGGGGCAAAAACATTCAGTACTTC. As protein: CSGSAGGKNIQYF.

This clonotype has at least ten counts. J is TRBJ2-3 and V is TRBV24-1; 10 bases fit TRBD2. Trimming cost V 6 bases and J 3 bases; bases outside gene matches: 2. From germline, CDR1 is KGHDR and CDR2 SFDVKD. The CDR3 is 14 residues long. The CDR3: CATSKAGGTDTQYF. The CDR3 DNA reads TGTGCCACCAGTAAAGCGGGGGGGACAGATACGCAGTATTTT.

This clonotype was observed many times. V is TRBV2 and J is TRBJ2-7; no clear D gene. CDR1 and CDR2 from the germline V gene are SNHLY and FYNNEI. The length of the CDR3 is 17 residues. Trimming removed 3 bases from V and 4 bases from J, with 22 bases in between. CDR3 region: CASSDAKVTLVGYEQYF. CDR3 bases: TGTGCCAGCAGTGACGCTAAAGTCACCTTAGTGGGGTACGAGCAGTACTTC.

This chain uses TRBV7-3 with TRBJ2-1; no clear D. The germline V gene encodes CDR1 SGHTA and CDR2 FQGTGA. This CDR3 region has 13 residues. Trimming took off 2 bases at V and 6 bases at J, with 8 bases between the two ends. The CDR3 bases are TGTGCCAGCAGCTTATACGTATTCAATGAGCAGTTCTTC. Its translation: CASSLYVFNEQFF.

This clonotype was picked up many times. The V and J genes are TRBV29-1 and TRBJ1-4; the D gene is possibly TRBD1 (6 bases). Germline V gene sequence: CDR1 SQVTM, CDR2 ANQGSEA. V dropped 6 bases and J dropped 6 bases, with 14 bases sitting between them. The CDR3 runs 13 residues. The CDR3 DNA follows: TGCAGCGTCCTAACAGGGATGGATGAAAAACTGTTTTTT. Translating it yields CSVLTGMDEKLFF.

This clonotype was recorded at least ten times. This rearrangement joins TRBV6-6 to TRBJ2-3; 10 bases fit TRBD2. Germline V CDR1 and CDR2: MNHNY, SVGAGI (reference sequence). V lost 4 bases to trimming and J lost 1 base; unmatched junction nucleotides: 5. There are 16 residues in the CDR3. The DNA of the CDR3 is TGTGCCAGCAGTTCCGGACTAGCGGAAGGCACAGATACGCAGTATTTT. Its translation is CASSSGLAEGTDTQYF.

This clonotype showed up many times. The chain combines TRBV5-4 with TRBJ2-4; D ambiguous. This CDR3 is 19 amino acids long. Between the trimmed V and J ends, which lost 0 bases and 1 base, there was a span of 20 bases. In germline, CDR1 is SGHNT, CDR2 YYREEE (reference sequence). The CDR3 sequence: CASSLAASRVFGAKNIQYF. The CDR3 DNA follows: TGTGCCAGCAGCTTGGCCGCGAGTCGGGTTTTTGGGGCCAAAAACATTCAGTACTTC.

This clonotype has a handful of counts. The chain is built from TRBV7-2 and TRBJ2-5; 12 bases fit TRBD2. Germline V gives CDR1 SGHTA, CDR2 FQGNSA. The CDR3 length is 13 residues. Trimming took 1 base from V and 11 from J; bases not matched to a gene: 2. DNA of the CDR3: TGTGCCAGCAGCTTAGAACTAGCGGGAGGACAGTACTTC. Its translation is CASSLELAGGQYF. The whole variable domain, remainder taken from reference TRBV7-2 and TRBJ2-5, is GAGVSQSPSNKVTEKGKDVELRCDPISGHTALYWYRQSLGQGLEFLIYFQGNSAPDKSGLPSDRFSAERTGGSVSTLTIQRTQQEDSAVYLCASSLELAGGQYFGPGTRLLVL.

Many counts were recorded for this clonotype. The CDR3 region is CASSFGGVDTDTQYF. CDR3 bases: TGCGCCAGCAGCTTCGGAGGGGTAGACACAGATACGCAGTATTTT. The chain joins TRBV5-1 to TRBJ2-3, with D tentatively TRBD2 (6 bases). The CDR3 covers 15 residues. V was clipped by 2 bases and J by 2 bases, with 12 bases between them. Germline CDR1 and CDR2: SGHRS and YFSETQ. The full variable domain, rest sourced from reference TRBV5-1 and TRBJ2-3, is KAGVTQTPRYLIKTRGQQVTLSCSPISGHRSVSWYQQTPGQGLQFLFEYFSETQRNKGNFPGRFSGRQFSNSRSEMNVSTLELGDSALYLCASSFGGVDTDTQYFGPGTRLTVL.

This clonotype occurred many times. The V and J genes are TRBV20-1 and TRBJ2-1; D call uncertain. The V end was cut by 3 bases, the J end by 8 bases, with 8 bases between. This CDR3 has 11 amino acids. Looked up from germline, CDR1 is DFQATT and CDR2 is SNEGSKA (reference sequence). In DNA, the CDR3 is TGCAGTGCTAGTCCACGGGATGAGCAGTTCTTC. It yields the protein CSASPRDEQFF.

This clonotype appeared many times. This chain joins TRBV30 and TRBJ1-6; D may be TRBD1 (5 bases). In germline, CDR1 is GTSNPN, CDR2 SVGIG (reference sequence). The CDR3 consists of 16 residues. The ends were cut back, 3 bases at V and 0 bases at J, with 12 bases in the middle. The CDR3 DNA reads TGTGCCTGGAGCGGGGCCGGGAGCTCCTATAATTCACCCCTCCACTTT. It translates to CAWSGAGSSYNSPLHF. Using reference TRBV30 and TRBJ1-6 for the parts outside the CDR3, the full variable domain is SQTIHQWPATLVQPVGSPLSLECTVEGTSNPNLYWYRQAAGRGLQLLFYSVGIGQISSEVPQNLSASRPQDRQFILSSKKLLLSDSGFYLCAWSGAGSSYNSPLHFGNGTRLTVT.

V is TRBV3-1 and J is TRBJ2-1; D remains unclear. This CDR3 has 14 amino acids. Germline assignment: CDR1 LGHDT and CDR2 YNNKEL (reference sequence). Trimming stripped 0 bases from V and 4 bases from J, with 7 bases between. The CDR3 region has the DNA TGTGCCAGCAGCCAAGATAAAGGTTACAATGAGCAGTTCTTC. It codes for CASSQDKGYNEQFF.

This clonotype occurred a few times. This sequence joins TRBV20-1 and TRBJ2-1; 9 nucleotides line up with TRBD1. Per germline, CDR1 DFQATT and CDR2 SNEGSKA (reference sequence). CDR3 length equals 15 residues. V lost 0 bases, J lost 6 bases, and 6 bases stayed unmatched. CDR3 loop: CSARDLRQGVNEQFF. CDR3 nucleotides: TGCAGTGCTAGAGATTTGAGACAGGGGGTCAATGAGCAGTTCTTC.

This clonotype was observed at least ten times. The chain employs TRBV11-2 and TRBJ2-7, with D uncertain. Looked up from germline, CDR1 is SGHAT and CDR2 is FQNNGV. Trimming removed 2 bases from V and 7 bases from J, with 6 bases in between. The CDR3 extends over 11 amino acids. CDR3 loop: CASSLNKEQYF. The DNA for the CDR3 is TGTGCCAGCAGCTTAAATAAGGAGCAGTACTTC.

This clonotype has ten or more counts. The chain joins TRBV7-6 to TRBJ2-1; no definite D call. V gave up 5 bases and J gave up 0 bases, with 11 bases separating them. The CDR3 runs to 15 residues. Germline V lookup: CDR1 SGHVS, CDR2 FNYEAQ. Here the CDR3 reads CASSEVHPSYNEQFF. Here the CDR3 DNA reads TGTGCCAGCAGCGAGGTCCATCCCTCCTACAATGAGCAGTTCTTC.

In its sample, this clonotype was seen many times. This chain joins TRBV20-1 and TRBJ2-2; no clear D gene. The germline V gene encodes CDR1 DFQATT and CDR2 SNEGSKA (reference sequence). CDR3 size: 16 residues. V was pared by 0 bases and J by 2 bases, with 13 bases between. The CDR3 DNA follows: TGCAGTGCTAGAGATTCTAGACTCGTTAACACCGGGGAGCTGTTTTTT. Translating it yields CSARDSRLVNTGELFF.

This clonotype has a count of ten or more. This chain uses TRBV10-3 with TRBJ2-3, with D tentatively TRBD2 (5 bases). The V gene's germline CDR1 is ENHRY and CDR2 SYGVKD. The CDR3 totals 12 residues. Trimming shortened V by 8 bases and J by 4 bases, and 10 bases separated the two germline ends. The CDR3 here is CAIGGVADTQYF. CDR3 bases: TGTGCCATCGGAGGAGTCGCAGATACGCAGTATTTT.

This clonotype turned up a few times. The chain employs TRBV29-1 and TRBJ2-7; 7 bases match TRBD1. CDR1 and CDR2 from the germline V gene are SQVTM and ANQGSEA. Unmatched junction bases numbered 3, after V lost 6 bases and J lost 1 base. There are 12 residues in the CDR3. This CDR3 is CSVRGLSYEQYF. DNA of the CDR3: TGCAGCGTAAGGGGGCTGTCCTACGAGCAGTACTTC.